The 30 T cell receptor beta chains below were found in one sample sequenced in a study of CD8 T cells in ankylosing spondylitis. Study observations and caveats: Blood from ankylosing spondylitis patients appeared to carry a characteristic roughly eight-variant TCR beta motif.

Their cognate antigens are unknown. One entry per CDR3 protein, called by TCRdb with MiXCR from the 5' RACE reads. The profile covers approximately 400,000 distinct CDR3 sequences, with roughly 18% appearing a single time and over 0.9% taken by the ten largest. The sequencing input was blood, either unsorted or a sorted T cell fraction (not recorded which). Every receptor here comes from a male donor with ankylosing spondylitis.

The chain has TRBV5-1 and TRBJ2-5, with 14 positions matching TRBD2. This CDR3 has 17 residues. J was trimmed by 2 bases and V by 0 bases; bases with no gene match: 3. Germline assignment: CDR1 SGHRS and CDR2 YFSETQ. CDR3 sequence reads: CASSLDGTSGGQETQYF. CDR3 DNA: TGCGCCAGCAGCTTGGACGGGACTAGCGGGGGACAAGAGACCCAGTACTTC.

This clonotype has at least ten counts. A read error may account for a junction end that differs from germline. CDR3 sequence: CASSLGTNYGYTF. As DNA, the CDR3 is TGTGCCAGCAGTTTAGGCACTAACTATGGCTACACCTTC. The rearrangement links TRBV11-2 to TRBJ1-2; no clear D gene. CDR1 is SGHAT, CDR2 FQNNGV, per germline. There are 13 residues in the CDR3.

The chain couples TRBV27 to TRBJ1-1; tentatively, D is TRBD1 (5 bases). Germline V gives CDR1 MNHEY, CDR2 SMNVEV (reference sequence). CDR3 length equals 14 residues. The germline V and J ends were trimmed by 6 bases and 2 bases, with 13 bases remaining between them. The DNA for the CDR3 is TGTGCCAGCAGCTTACAGGAGCCTAACACTGAAGCTTTCTTT. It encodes CASSLQEPNTEAFF.

CDR3 sequence (DNA): TGTGCCAGCAGTTCGGCGGGCGGGGCCAACGTCCTGACTTTC. Amino acid sequence: CASSSAGGANVLTF. This rearrangement joins TRBV6-5 to TRBJ2-6; tentatively, D is TRBD2 (5 bases). The germline CDR1 and CDR2 sequences are MNHEY and SVGAGI. Trimming took off 4 bases at V and 4 bases at J, with 8 bases between the two ends. CDR3 length: 14 amino acids.

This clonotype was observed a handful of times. Here the CDR3 DNA reads TGCAGTGCTACCCCTGGACAGCGCACAGATACGCAGTATTTT. Encoded protein: CSATPGQRTDTQYF. V and J are TRBV20-1 and TRBJ2-3; tentative D call: TRBD1 (6 bases). CDR1 and CDR2 (germline): DFQATT, SNEGSKA (reference sequence). The CDR3 is made up of 14 amino acids. V lost 4 bases and J lost 1, with 12 bases in between.

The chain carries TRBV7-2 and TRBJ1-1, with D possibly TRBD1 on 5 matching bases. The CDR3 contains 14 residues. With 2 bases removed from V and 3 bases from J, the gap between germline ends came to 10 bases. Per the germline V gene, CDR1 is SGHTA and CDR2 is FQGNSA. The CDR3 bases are TGTGCCAGCAGCTTACAGGGCTCAGACACTGAAGCTTTCTTT. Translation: CASSLQGSDTEAFF.

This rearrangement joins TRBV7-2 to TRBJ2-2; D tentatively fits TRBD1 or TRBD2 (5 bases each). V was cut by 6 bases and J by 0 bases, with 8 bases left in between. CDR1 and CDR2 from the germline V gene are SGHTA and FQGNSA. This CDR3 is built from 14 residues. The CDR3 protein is CASRLGPNTGELFF. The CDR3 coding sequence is TGTGCCAGCAGATTGGGACCGAACACCGGGGAGCTGTTTTTT. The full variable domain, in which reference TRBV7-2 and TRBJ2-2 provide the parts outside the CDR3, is GAGVSQSPSNKVTEKGKDVELRCDPISGHTALYWYRQSLGQGLEFLIYFQGNSAPDKSGLPSDRFSAERTGGSVSTLTIQRTQQEDSAVYLCASRLGPNTGELFFGEGSRLTVL.

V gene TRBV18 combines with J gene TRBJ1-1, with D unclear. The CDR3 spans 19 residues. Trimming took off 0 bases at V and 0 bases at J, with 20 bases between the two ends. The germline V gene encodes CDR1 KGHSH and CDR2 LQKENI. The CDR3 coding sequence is TGTGCCAGCTCACCACCTAGCCGTTCAGGATCCTACATGAACACTGAAGCTTTCTTT. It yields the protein CASSPPSRSGSYMNTEAFF.

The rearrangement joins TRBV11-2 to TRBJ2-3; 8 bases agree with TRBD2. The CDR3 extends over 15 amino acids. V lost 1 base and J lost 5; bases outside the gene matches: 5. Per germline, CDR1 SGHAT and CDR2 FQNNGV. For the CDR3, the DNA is TGTGCCAGCAGCTTAGCTGGGACTAGAATAGATACGCAGTATTTT. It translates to CASSLAGTRIDTQYF.

The CDR3 sequence: CASTTGSSSYEQYF. The CDR3 DNA reads TGTGCCAGCACGACAGGGTCGAGCTCCTACGAGCAGTACTTC. The gene calls are TRBV12-3 or TRBV12-4 and TRBJ2-7; 7 bases fit TRBD1. CDR3 length: 14 residues. V lost 7 bases and J lost 0; bases outside the gene matches: 6.

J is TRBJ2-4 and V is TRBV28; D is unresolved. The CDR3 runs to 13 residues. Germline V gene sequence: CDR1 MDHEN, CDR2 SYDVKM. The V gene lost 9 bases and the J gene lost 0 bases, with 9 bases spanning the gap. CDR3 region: CASQDPAKNIQYF. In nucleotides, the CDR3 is TGTGCCAGTCAAGACCCAGCCAAAAACATTCAGTACTTC.

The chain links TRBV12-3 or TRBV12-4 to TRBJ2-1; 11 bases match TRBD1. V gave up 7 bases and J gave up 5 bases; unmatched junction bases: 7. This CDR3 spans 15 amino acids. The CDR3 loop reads CASNMDRGLDNEQFF. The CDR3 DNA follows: TGTGCCAGCAACATGGACAGGGGGCTCGACAATGAGCAGTTCTTC.

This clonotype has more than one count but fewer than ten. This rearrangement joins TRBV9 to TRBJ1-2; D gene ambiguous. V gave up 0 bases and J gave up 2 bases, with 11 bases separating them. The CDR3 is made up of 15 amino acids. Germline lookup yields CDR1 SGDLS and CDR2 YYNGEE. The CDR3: CASSVAPGINYGYTF. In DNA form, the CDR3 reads TGTGCCAGCAGCGTAGCTCCAGGTATAAACTATGGCTACACCTTC.

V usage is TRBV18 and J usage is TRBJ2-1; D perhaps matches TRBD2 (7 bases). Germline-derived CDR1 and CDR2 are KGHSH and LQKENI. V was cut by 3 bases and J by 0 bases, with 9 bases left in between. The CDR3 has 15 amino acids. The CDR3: CASSPAGASYNEQFF. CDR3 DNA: TGTGCCAGCTCACCCGCGGGGGCCTCCTACAATGAGCAGTTCTTC.

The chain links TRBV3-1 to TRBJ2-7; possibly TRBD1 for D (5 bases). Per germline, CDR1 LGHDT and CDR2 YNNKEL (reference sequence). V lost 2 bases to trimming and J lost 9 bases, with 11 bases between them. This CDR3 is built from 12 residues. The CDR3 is CASSQNWGRQYF. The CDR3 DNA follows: TGTGCCAGCAGCCAAAATTGGGGCAGGCAGTACTTC.

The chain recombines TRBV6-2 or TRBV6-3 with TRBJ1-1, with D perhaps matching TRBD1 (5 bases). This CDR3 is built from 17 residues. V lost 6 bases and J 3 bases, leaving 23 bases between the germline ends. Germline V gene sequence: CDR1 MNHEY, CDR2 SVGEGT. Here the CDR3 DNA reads TGTGCCAGCAGCCCCCGAAAGACAGCACCCTGGGACACTGAAGCTTTCTTT. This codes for CASSPRKTAPWDTEAFF.

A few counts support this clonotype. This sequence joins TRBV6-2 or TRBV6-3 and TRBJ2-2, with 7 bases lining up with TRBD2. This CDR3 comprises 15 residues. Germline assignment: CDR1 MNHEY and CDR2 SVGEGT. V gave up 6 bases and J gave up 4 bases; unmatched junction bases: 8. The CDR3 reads CASRTGGAGTGELFF. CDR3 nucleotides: TGTGCCAGCAGGACGGGGGGAGCGGGCACCGGGGAGCTGTTTTTT.

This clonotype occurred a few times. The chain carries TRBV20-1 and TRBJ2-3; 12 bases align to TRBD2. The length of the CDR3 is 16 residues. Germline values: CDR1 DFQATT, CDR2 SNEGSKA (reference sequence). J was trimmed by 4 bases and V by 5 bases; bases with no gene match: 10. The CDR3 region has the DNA TGCAGTGCTGTCGGGACTAGCGGGCTGGAGGCAGATACGCAGTATTTT. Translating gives CSAVGTSGLEADTQYF.

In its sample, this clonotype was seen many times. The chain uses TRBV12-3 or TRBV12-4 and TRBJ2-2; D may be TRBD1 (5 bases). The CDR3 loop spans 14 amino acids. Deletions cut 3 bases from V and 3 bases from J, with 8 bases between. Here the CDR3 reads CASSFRQHTGELFF. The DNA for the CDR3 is TGTGCCAGCAGTTTTAGACAGCACACCGGGGAGCTGTTTTTT.

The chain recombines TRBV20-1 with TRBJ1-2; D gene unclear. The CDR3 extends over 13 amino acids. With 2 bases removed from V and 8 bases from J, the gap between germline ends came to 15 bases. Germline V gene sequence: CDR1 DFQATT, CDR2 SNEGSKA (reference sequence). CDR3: CSARHPGVEGYTF. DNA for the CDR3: TGCAGTGCTAGACACCCAGGAGTTGAGGGCTACACCTTC.

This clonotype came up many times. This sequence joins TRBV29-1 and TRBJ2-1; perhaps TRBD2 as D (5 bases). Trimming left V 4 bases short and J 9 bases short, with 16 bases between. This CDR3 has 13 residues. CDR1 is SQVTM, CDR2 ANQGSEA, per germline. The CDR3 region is CSVGGSAKGEQFF. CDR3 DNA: TGCAGCGTTGGCGGTAGCGCAAAGGGTGAGCAGTTCTTC.

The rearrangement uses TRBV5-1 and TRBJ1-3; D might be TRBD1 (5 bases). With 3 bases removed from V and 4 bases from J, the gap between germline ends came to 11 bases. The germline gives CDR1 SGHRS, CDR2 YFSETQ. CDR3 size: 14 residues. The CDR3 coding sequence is TGCGCCAGCAGCTCCAGGGTGGGGGGAAACACCATATATTTT. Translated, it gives CASSSRVGGNTIYF.

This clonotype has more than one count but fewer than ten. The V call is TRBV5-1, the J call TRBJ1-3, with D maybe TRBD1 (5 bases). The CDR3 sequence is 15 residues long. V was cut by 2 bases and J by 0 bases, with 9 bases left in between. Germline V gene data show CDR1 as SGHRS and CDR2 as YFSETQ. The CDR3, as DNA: TGCGCCAGCAGCTTTGGGGGGAACTCTGGAAACACCATATATTTT. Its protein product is CASSFGGNSGNTIYF.

The CDR3: CASSLIRGHTIYF. CDR3 sequence (DNA): TGTGCCAGCAGCTTAATCAGGGGGCACACCATATATTTT. The chain has TRBV7-9 and TRBJ1-3, with 8 bases lining up with TRBD1. CDR1 and CDR2 from the germline V gene are SEHNR and FQNEAQ (reference sequence). The CDR3 runs to 13 residues. The ends lost 2 bases at V and 8 bases at J; junction bases unmatched: 2.

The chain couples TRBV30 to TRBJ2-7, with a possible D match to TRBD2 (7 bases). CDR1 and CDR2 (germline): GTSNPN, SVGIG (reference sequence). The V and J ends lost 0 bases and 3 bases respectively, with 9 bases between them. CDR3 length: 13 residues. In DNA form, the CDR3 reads TGTGCCTGGAGTGTAGGGGGGGGCTACGAGCAGTACTTC. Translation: CAWSVGGGYEQYF. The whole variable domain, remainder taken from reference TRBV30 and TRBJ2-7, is SQTIHQWPATLVQPVGSPLSLECTVEGTSNPNLYWYRQAAGRGLQLLFYSVGIGQISSEVPQNLSASRPQDRQFILSSKKLLLSDSGFYLCAWSVGGGYEQYFGPGTRLTVT.

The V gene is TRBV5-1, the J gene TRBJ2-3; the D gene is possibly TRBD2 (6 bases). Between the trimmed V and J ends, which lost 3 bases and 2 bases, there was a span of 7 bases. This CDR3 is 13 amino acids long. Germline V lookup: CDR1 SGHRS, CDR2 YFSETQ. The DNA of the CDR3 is TGCGCCAGCAGCTGGGACTTCACAGATACGCAGTATTTT. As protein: CASSWDFTDTQYF.

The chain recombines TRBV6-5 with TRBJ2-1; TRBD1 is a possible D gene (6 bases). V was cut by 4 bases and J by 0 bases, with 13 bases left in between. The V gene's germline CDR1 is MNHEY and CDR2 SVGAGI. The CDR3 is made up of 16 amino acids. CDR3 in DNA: TGTGCCAGCAGTTCGCGACAGGACCGCTCCTACAATGAGCAGTTCTTC. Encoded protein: CASSSRQDRSYNEQFF.

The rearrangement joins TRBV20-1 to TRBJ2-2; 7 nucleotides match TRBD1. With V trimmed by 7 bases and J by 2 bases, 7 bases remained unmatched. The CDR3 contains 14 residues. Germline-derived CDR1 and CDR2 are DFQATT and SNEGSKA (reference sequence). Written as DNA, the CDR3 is TGCAGTGTGGCTAGACAGGGCAACACCGGGGAGCTGTTTTTT. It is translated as CSVARQGNTGELFF.

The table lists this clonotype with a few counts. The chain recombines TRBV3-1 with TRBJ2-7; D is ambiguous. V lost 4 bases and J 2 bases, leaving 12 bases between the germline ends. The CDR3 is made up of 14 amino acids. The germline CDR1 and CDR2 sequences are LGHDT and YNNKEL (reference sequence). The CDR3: CASSPGFGAYEQYF. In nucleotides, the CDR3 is TGTGCCAGCAGCCCTGGATTTGGGGCCTACGAGCAGTACTTC.

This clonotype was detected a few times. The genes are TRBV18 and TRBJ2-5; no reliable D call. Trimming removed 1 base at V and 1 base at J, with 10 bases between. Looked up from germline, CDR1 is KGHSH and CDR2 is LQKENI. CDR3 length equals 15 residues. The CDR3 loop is CASSPLFGTQETQYF. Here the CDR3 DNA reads TGTGCCAGCTCACCACTGTTTGGTACCCAAGAGACCCAGTACTTC. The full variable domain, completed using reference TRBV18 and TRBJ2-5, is NAGVMQNPRHLVRRRGQEARLRCSPMKGHSHVYWYRQLPEEGLKFMVYLQKENIIDESGMPKERFSAEFPKEGPSILRIQQVVRGDSAAYFCASSPLFGTQETQYFGPGTRLLVL.